Presented here are 17 T cell receptor beta chains from one specimen sequenced in a study of response to subunit inactivated influenza vaccine. In TCRdb, the RT-PCR reads were re-called with MiXCR into one record per CDR3 protein. The data contain roughly 710,000 distinct CDR3 sequences, 12% to 15% of them seen just once; the ten biggest clones take up 7.6%. This specimen was PBMCs from blood, taken 14 days before vaccination. All receptors derive from a man aged 50-59 years who received an inactivated influenza vaccine.

In this sample, this clonotype turned up many times. This sequence joins TRBV6-5 and TRBJ2-3; D unclear. This CDR3 region has 15 residues. From germline, CDR1 is MNHEY and CDR2 SVGAGI. Trimming left V 0 bases short and J 1 base short, with 8 bases between. The CDR3 nucleotides are TGTGCCAGCAGTTACTCGACACCACGCACAGATACGCAGTATTTT. This encodes CASSYSTPRTDTQYF.

The chain recombines TRBV3-1 with TRBJ2-3; D possibly corresponds to TRBD2 (5 bases). Trimming stripped 2 bases from V and 1 base from J, with 10 bases between. The CDR3 loop spans 15 amino acids. Germline V lookup: CDR1 LGHDT, CDR2 YNNKEL (reference sequence). The CDR3 loop reads CASSQWTGGTDTQYF. CDR3 nucleotide sequence: TGTGCCAGCAGCCAATGGACTGGAGGCACAGATACGCAGTATTTT.

On this clonotype: One end of the junction does not line up with germline, which may come from a read error. The rearrangement uses TRBV5-1 and TRBJ2-5, with 8 bases that match TRBD2. The CDR3 spans 14 residues. Germline values: CDR1 SGHRS, CDR2 YFSETQ. The DNA for the CDR3 is TGCGCCAGCAGTCTTAGCGGGAACCAAGAGACCCTGTACTTC. Its protein is CASSLSGNQETLYF.

In this sample, this clonotype turned up a few times. The chain combines TRBV5-5 with TRBJ1-3, with D maybe TRBD1 (6 bases). The V and J ends lost 2 bases and 7 bases respectively, with 13 bases between them. This CDR3 spans 14 amino acids. CDR1 SGHKS and CDR2 YYEKEE come from the germline V gene (reference sequence). The CDR3 protein is CASSLTGIENTIYF. CDR3 DNA sequence: TGTGCCAGCAGCTTAACAGGGATAGAGAACACCATATATTTT.

This clonotype was seen only a few times. J is TRBJ1-5 and V is TRBV2, with 7 bases fitting TRBD1. Trimming at V came to 4 bases and at J to 5 bases, leaving 2 bases not matched to a gene. The CDR3 is 13 amino acids. Germline lookup yields CDR1 SNHLY and CDR2 FYNNEI. The CDR3 region has the DNA TGTGCCAGCAGTGGGGACAGCCATCAGCCCCAGCATTTT. This encodes CASSGDSHQPQHF.

This clonotype was observed many times. V usage is TRBV7-2 and J usage is TRBJ1-5; 7 positions agree with TRBD1. The CDR3 has 15 residues. Germline values: CDR1 SGHTA, CDR2 FQGNSA. J gave up 3 bases and V 4 bases, and 6 bases lay outside the gene matches. CDR3 nucleotide sequence: TGTGCCAGCAGCTGGACGACAGGGACCAATCAGCCCCAGCATTTT. It encodes CASSWTTGTNQPQHF.

The rearrangement links TRBV5-6 to TRBJ2-7; 7 positions match TRBD1. Trimming took 3 bases from V and 3 from J; bases not matched to a gene: 9. Germline CDR1 reads SGHDT; CDR2 reads YYEEEE. The length of the CDR3 is 15 residues. The CDR3 is CASSSLQGPLYEQYF. DNA of the CDR3: TGTGCCAGCAGCTCATTACAGGGGCCCCTCTACGAGCAGTACTTC.

The V call is TRBV6-2 or TRBV6-3, the J call TRBJ1-2; tentatively, D is TRBD1 (5 bases). The V gene's germline CDR1 is MNHEY and CDR2 SVGEGT. V dropped 10 bases and J dropped 8 bases, with 20 bases sitting between them. The CDR3 runs 13 residues. The CDR3 DNA is TGTGCCACCCGCCGGGACGGACGAACCGGCTACACCTTC. This gives the protein CATRRDGRTGYTF.

The chain combines TRBV14 with TRBJ2-7, with D unclear. Looked up from germline, CDR1 is SGHDN and CDR2 is FVKESK. This CDR3 spans 14 amino acids. Trimming took 5 bases from V and 3 from J, leaving 14 bases between them. In DNA, the CDR3 is TGTGCCAGCAGCGAGGCCCACCTCCTCTACGAGCAGTACTTC. Residues: CASSEAHLLYEQYF. The whole variable domain, filled in from reference TRBV14 and TRBJ2-7, reads EAGVTQFPSHSVIEKGQTVTLRCDPISGHDNLYWYRRVMGKEIKFLLHFVKESKQDESGMPNNRFLAERTGGTYSTLKVQPAELEDSGVYFCASSEAHLLYEQYFGPGTRLTVT.

The chain recombines TRBV19 with TRBJ1-4; D remains unclear. Per germline, CDR1 LNHDA and CDR2 SQIVND (reference sequence). The CDR3 sequence is 16 residues long. Deletions cut 6 bases from V and 1 base from J, with 15 bases between. The CDR3 here is CASRSGRGGTNEKLFF. The CDR3 region has the DNA TGTGCCAGTAGGTCCGGGAGAGGAGGAACTAATGAAAAACTGTTTTTT.

This sequence joins TRBV7-9 and TRBJ2-7; D ambiguous. The length of the CDR3 is 12 residues. CDR1 and CDR2 (germline): SEHNR, FQNEAQ (reference sequence). V lost 4 bases, J lost 3 bases, and 7 bases lay in between. Here the CDR3 reads CASSSTFYEQYF. The CDR3 region has the DNA TGTGCCAGCAGCTCGACATTCTACGAGCAGTACTTC.

The J gene is TRBJ2-3, the V gene TRBV4-2; 8 bases line up with TRBD1. Germline V gene data show CDR1 as LGHNA and CDR2 as YNFKEQ. V gave up 4 bases and J gave up 6 bases; unmatched junction bases: 12. This CDR3 region has 16 residues. For the CDR3, the DNA is TGTGCCAGCAGCCGGGCAGGGGGCCGATCCGGCGATACGCAGTATTTT. It translates to CASSRAGGRSGDTQYF.

This clonotype was detected a few times. V is TRBV20-1 and J is TRBJ1-2; D is unclear. The CDR3 spans 13 residues. V was trimmed by 0 bases and J by 5 bases, leaving 10 bases between them. Germline V gene sequence: CDR1 DFQATT, CDR2 SNEGSKA (reference sequence). This CDR3 is CSAREAPLYGYTF. The CDR3, as DNA: TGCAGTGCTAGAGAAGCCCCCCTATATGGCTACACCTTC.

The chain couples TRBV5-1 to TRBJ1-2; maybe TRBD1 (5 bases). Germline-derived CDR1 and CDR2 are SGHRS and YFSETQ. Trimming shortened V by 0 bases and J by 4 bases, and 19 bases separated the two germline ends. There are 17 residues in the CDR3. The CDR3 reads CASSLDGQPATGYGYTF. DNA for the CDR3: TGCGCCAGCAGCTTGGACGGACAACCCGCTACGGGCTATGGCTACACCTTC.

The rearrangement uses TRBV9 and TRBJ2-3; TRBD2 matches at 8 bases. Per the germline V gene, CDR1 is SGDLS and CDR2 is YYNGEE. The V segment lost 0 bases and the J segment 1 base; nucleotides outside the gene matches: 4. CDR3 length: 16 amino acids. The CDR3 nucleotides are TGTGCCAGCAGCGTAGCGGGGGGGGCGCGCACAGATACGCAGTATTTT. Translation: CASSVAGGARTDTQYF.

The chain joins TRBV7-9 to TRBJ2-5; the D gene is possibly TRBD1 (8 bases). CDR1 SEHNR and CDR2 FQNEAQ come from the germline V gene (reference sequence). V dropped 6 bases and J dropped 5 bases, with 19 bases sitting between them. The CDR3 sequence is 15 residues long. CDR3 in amino acids: CASSITGGASETQYF. CDR3 sequence (DNA): TGTGCCAGCAGTATTACAGGGGGGGCGTCGGAGACCCAGTACTTC.

Only a few counts were recorded for this clonotype. This chain joins TRBV5-4 and TRBJ2-1; D is undetermined. Trimming left V 2 bases short and J 6 bases short, with 12 bases between. Germline assignment: CDR1 SGHNT and CDR2 YYREEE (reference sequence). The CDR3 is 14 amino acids. CDR3 DNA: TGTGCCAGCAGCTTAGGTAACTATCCCAATGAGCAGTTCTTC. Encoded protein: CASSLGNYPNEQFF.